The clone carrying this T cell receptor beta chain turned up a few times. The antigen remains undetermined. The sample originates from a study of blood T cells in healthy people across ages. The wider study: Template switching caught about one barcoded beta molecule for each two T cells.

Study-wide results and limits: When set beside aged donors, long-lived donors presented more naive CD4+ cells and higher diversity.

In germline, CDR1 is ENHRY, CDR2 SYGVKD. This CDR3 region has 14 residues. V lost 3 bases to trimming and J lost 10 bases, with 16 bases between them. A sample-barcoded 5' primer and a J-beta primer mix were used in a second PCR of roughly 7 to 11 cycles. TCRdb redid the calling of the 5' RACE reads with MiXCR, one entry per CDR3 protein. The sample consists of about 1.8 million distinct CDR3 sequences, 40% to 55% of them appearing once. Sequences were obtained from blood. The receptor comes from a woman in her thirties or forties in good health. This rearrangement joins TRBV10-3 to TRBJ2-1; perhaps TRBD1 as D (5 bases). The CDR3 spells CAISDPGRNYEQFF. The CDR3 nucleotides are TGTGCCATCAGTGACCCAGGGCGGAATTACGAGCAGTTCTTC.